A selection of T cell receptor beta chains follows, all from one sample in a study of cytomegalovirus exposure and HLA in healthy donors. Repertoires were generated with immunoSEQ multiplex PCR, while TCRdb's copy carries only in-frame clones and drops some. This table holds under 150,000 clones, about 84% found once. The sequenced material came from PBMCs. The receptors come from a woman in her thirties or forties in good health and CMV-seropositive. Each CDR3 is given with its conserved first and last residue. D genes are given only for firm matches. Size values are once, few and many counts, or a class for expanded clones, and some rows have none.

v_gene: TRBV7-9
j_gene: TRBJ2-5
d_gene: TRBD2
abundance: .
CDR3aa: CASSMSGRETQYF

v_gene: TRBV11-3
j_gene: TRBJ2-3
d_gene: .
abundance: .
CDR3aa: CASSLRGSTDTQYF

v_gene: TRBV28
j_gene: TRBJ2-7
d_gene: .
abundance: once
CDR3aa: CASSSGMAYF

v_gene: TRBV10-3
j_gene: TRBJ2-3
d_gene: .
abundance: .
CDR3aa: CAISGTTFTDTQYF

v_gene: TRBV6-6
j_gene: TRBJ2-1
d_gene: .
abundance: .
CDR3aa: CASSSPLGTEQFF

v_gene: TRBV7-8
j_gene: TRBJ2-7
d_gene: .
abundance: .
CDR3aa: CASSPRRSEQYF

v_gene: TRBV6-5
j_gene: TRBJ2-5
d_gene: .
abundance: .
CDR3aa: CASRAPSSETQYF

v_gene: TRBV11-3
j_gene: TRBJ2-7
d_gene: TRBD1
abundance: .
CDR3aa: CASSFGGTGSYEQYF

v_gene: TRBV19
j_gene: TRBJ2-1
d_gene: TRBD1
abundance: .
CDR3aa: CASSISDRGYNEQFF

v_gene: TRBV5-8
j_gene: TRBJ2-5
d_gene: TRBD1
abundance: .
CDR3aa: CASSPRGRETQYF

v_gene: TRBV19
j_gene: TRBJ1-5
d_gene: .
abundance: .
CDR3aa: CASSVDESNQPQHF

v_gene: TRBV6-6
j_gene: TRBJ2-3
d_gene: .
abundance: .
CDR3aa: CASLRGDRTDTQYF

v_gene: TRBV28
j_gene: TRBJ2-1
d_gene: .
abundance: .
CDR3aa: CASSFGVRGRAGINNEQFF

v_gene: TRBV18
j_gene: TRBJ2-1
d_gene: TRBD1
abundance: few
CDR3aa: CASSPATGDLYNEQFF

v_gene: TRBV6-1
j_gene: TRBJ2-7
d_gene: TRBD1
abundance: .
CDR3aa: CASSPTGDEQYF

v_gene: TRBV5-1
j_gene: TRBJ2-1
d_gene: .
abundance: .
CDR3aa: CASSSQGHEQFF

v_gene: TRBV28
j_gene: TRBJ1-5
d_gene: TRBD1
abundance: .
CDR3aa: CASTGTASIIGHF

v_gene: TRBV7-9
j_gene: TRBJ2-4
d_gene: TRBD1
abundance: .
CDR3aa: CASSLGQTLAKNIQYF

v_gene: TRBV5-1
j_gene: TRBJ2-1
d_gene: TRBD1
abundance: .
CDR3aa: CASSVGTVIGEQFF

v_gene: TRBV5-6
j_gene: TRBJ2-7
d_gene: .
abundance: .
CDR3aa: CASSPRQRTYEQYF

v_gene: TRBV2
j_gene: TRBJ2-7
d_gene: TRBD1
abundance: .
CDR3aa: CASRRDRGDDEQYF

v_gene: TRBV5-1
j_gene: TRBJ2-6
d_gene: TRBD1
abundance: once
CDR3aa: CASGTGASGANVLTF

v_gene: TRBV9
j_gene: TRBJ2-7
d_gene: TRBD2
abundance: few
CDR3aa: CASSVGISGIEQYF

v_gene: TRBV5-6
j_gene: TRBJ1-2
d_gene: .
abundance: few
CDR3aa: CASSLVLQGCGYTF

v_gene: TRBV6-5
j_gene: TRBJ2-3
d_gene: .
abundance: few
CDR3aa: CASSYSSGGSYTQYF

v_gene: TRBV4-2
j_gene: TRBJ1-1
d_gene: .
abundance: .
CDR3aa: CASSQDGRGENTEAFF

v_gene: TRBV15
j_gene: TRBJ2-5
d_gene: .
abundance: .
CDR3aa: CATSRVPAGETQYF

v_gene: TRBV19
j_gene: TRBJ1-4
d_gene: .
abundance: .
CDR3aa: CASRRMSGATEKLFF

v_gene: TRBV4-1
j_gene: TRBJ1-1
d_gene: .
abundance: few
CDR3aa: CASSQEDGVGGEAFF

v_gene: TRBV7-9
j_gene: TRBJ2-2
d_gene: .
abundance: .
CDR3aa: CASSFRRTTNTGELFF

v_gene: TRBV4-1
j_gene: TRBJ2-1
d_gene: .
abundance: .
CDR3aa: CASSLTDSFNEQFF

v_gene: TRBV6-5
j_gene: TRBJ2-7
d_gene: .
abundance: .
CDR3aa: CASSLQTGGAYEQYF

v_gene: TRBV11-2
j_gene: TRBJ2-7
d_gene: TRBD2
abundance: .
CDR3aa: CASSFTSVHEQYF

v_gene: TRBV19
j_gene: TRBJ2-2
d_gene: TRBD2
abundance: .
CDR3aa: CASSIVAGVTGELFF

v_gene: TRBV19
j_gene: TRBJ1-5
d_gene: TRBD1
abundance: .
CDR3aa: CASSIGDRVNQPQHF

v_gene: TRBV6-5
j_gene: TRBJ1-1
d_gene: TRBD1
abundance: .
CDR3aa: CASSRTGSNTEAFF

v_gene: TRBV7-9
j_gene: TRBJ2-1
d_gene: .
abundance: many
CDR3aa: CASSLGVGLSSYNEQFF

v_gene: TRBV11-2
j_gene: TRBJ2-7
d_gene: .
abundance: .
CDR3aa: CASSFQTDSYEQYF

v_gene: TRBV7-2
j_gene: TRBJ2-1
d_gene: .
abundance: .
CDR3aa: CASSLTLAEQFF

v_gene: TRBV2
j_gene: TRBJ2-1
d_gene: .
abundance: .
CDR3aa: CAGGLGYNEQFF

v_gene: TRBV28
j_gene: TRBJ2-7
d_gene: TRBD2
abundance: .
CDR3aa: CASSHASGSPYEQYF

v_gene: TRBV5-1
j_gene: TRBJ1-5
d_gene: .
abundance: .
CDR3aa: CASSLGGESREPQHF

v_gene: TRBV2
j_gene: TRBJ2-7
d_gene: TRBD2
abundance: .
CDR3aa: CASRVSGIFYEQYF

v_gene: TRBV7-2
j_gene: TRBJ2-7
d_gene: TRBD2
abundance: .
CDR3aa: CASFDAGGPNEQYF

v_gene: TRBV6-5
j_gene: TRBJ2-3
d_gene: .
abundance: .
CDR3aa: CASRRNPTLADTQYF

v_gene: TRBV7-9
j_gene: TRBJ1-4
d_gene: .
abundance: .
CDR3aa: CASSLGWGGSNEKLFF

v_gene: TRBV10-3
j_gene: TRBJ1-5
d_gene: TRBD1
abundance: .
CDR3aa: CATSGGHYSNQPQHF

v_gene: TRBV6-6
j_gene: TRBJ2-2
d_gene: TRBD1
abundance: .
CDR3aa: CASLQGAGGELFF

v_gene: TRBV7-8
j_gene: TRBJ2-1
d_gene: TRBD2
abundance: .
CDR3aa: CASSWGGTSGQFF

v_gene: TRBV5-6
j_gene: TRBJ2-7
d_gene: .
abundance: .
CDR3aa: CASRPRGEGYEQYF

v_gene: TRBV7-9
j_gene: TRBJ1-2
d_gene: TRBD1
abundance: many
CDR3aa: CASSPQGAHHYGYTF